This T cell receptor (beta chain) was captured by sequencing in a study of blood T cell repertoires in COVID-19. Study context: Donors in the United States, Italy and Spain gave samples during acute or convalescent COVID-19. T cells, B-cell-depleted T cells, or PBMCs provided the cDNA or gDNA that served as material.

Original processing notes: Amplification of reference gene primers provided the estimated nucleated cell counts. Profiling relied on immunoSEQ multiplex PCR, and the TCRdb table lists in-frame clones only, not all of them. The D gene and trimming were derived from the DNA, and the V and J assignments and clone size from that table. The sample holds 200,000 to 250,000 clones; 80% to 90% are singletons and the top ten take about 20%. J gave up 3 bases and V 4 bases, and 9 bases lay outside the gene matches. This CDR3 contains 16 residues. Germline CDR1 reads SGDLS; CDR2 reads YYNGEE. In this sample, this clone turned up once.

V and J are TRBV9 and TRBJ1-5, with 8 bases fitting TRBD1. The receptor was derived from a man aged 30 to 39 with active or convalescent COVID-19. The source material was peripheral blood. Here the CDR3 reads CASSTPGTGDNQPQHF. The DNA for the CDR3 is TGTGCCAGCAGCACCCCCGGGACAGGAGACAATCAGCCCCAGCATTTT.